The entry below describes one TCR beta chain. The assay was immunoSEQ multiplex PCR, and TCRdb's table has in-frame clones only and misses some. The data contain about 140,000 clones, 75% to 90% of them seen just once; the ten biggest clones take up roughly 23%. Time point specified: baseline pretreatment blood. Treatment specified: 15 Gy SBRT to primary tumor, nephrectomy 4 weeks later. The sample comes from a study of radiation and T cells in renal cell carcinoma. Trimming shortened V by 0 bases and J by 1 base, and 15 bases separated the two germline ends. This CDR3 is built from 17 residues. Germline lookup yields CDR1 SGHRS and CDR2 YFSETQ.

The genes are TRBV5-1 and TRBJ2-3; TRBD2 is a possible D gene (7 bases). The source material was blood, sampled from a patient whose treatment included radiotherapy and nephrectomy. The sequence was obtained from a woman aged 45-65 years with renal cell carcinoma. The CDR3 here is CASSLAAGAGGTDTQYF. The CDR3 DNA is TGCGCCAGCAGCTTGGCCGCGGGGGCAGGAGGCACAGATACGCAGTATTTT.